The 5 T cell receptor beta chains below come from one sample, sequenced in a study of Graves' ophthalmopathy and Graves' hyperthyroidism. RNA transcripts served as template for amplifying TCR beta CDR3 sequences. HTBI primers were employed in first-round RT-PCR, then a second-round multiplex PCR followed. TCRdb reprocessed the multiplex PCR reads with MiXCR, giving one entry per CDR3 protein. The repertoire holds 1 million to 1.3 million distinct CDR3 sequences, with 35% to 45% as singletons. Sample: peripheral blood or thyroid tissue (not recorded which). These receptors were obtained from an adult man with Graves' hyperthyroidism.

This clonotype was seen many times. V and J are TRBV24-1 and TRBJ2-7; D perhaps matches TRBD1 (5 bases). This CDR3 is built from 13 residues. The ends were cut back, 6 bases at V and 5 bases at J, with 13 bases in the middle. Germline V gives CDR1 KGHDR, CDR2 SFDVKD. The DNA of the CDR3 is TGTGCCACCAGTCAGGGCGGTCGGAACGAGCAGTACTTC. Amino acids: CATSQGGRNEQYF.

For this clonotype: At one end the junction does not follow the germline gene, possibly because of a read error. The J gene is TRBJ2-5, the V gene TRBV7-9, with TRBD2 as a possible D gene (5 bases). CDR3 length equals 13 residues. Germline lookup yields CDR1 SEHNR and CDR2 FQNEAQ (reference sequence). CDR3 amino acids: CAGSSGVLETQYF. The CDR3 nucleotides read TGTGCCGGCAGTTCCGGGGTGCTGGAGACCCAGTACTTC.

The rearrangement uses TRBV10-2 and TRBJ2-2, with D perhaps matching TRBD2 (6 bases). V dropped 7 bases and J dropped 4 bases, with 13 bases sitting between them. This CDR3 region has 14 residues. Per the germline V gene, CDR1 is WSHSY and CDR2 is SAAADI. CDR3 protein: CASKAGLATGELFF. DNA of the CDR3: TGCGCCAGCAAGGCGGGGCTCGCCACCGGGGAGCTGTTTTTT.

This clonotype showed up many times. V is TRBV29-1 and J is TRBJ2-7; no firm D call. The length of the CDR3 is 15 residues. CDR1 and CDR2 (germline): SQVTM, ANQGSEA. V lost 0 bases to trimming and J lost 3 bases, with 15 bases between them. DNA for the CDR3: TGCAGCGTTGAAGAGGCAGGTAAAGCACACTACGAGCAGTACTTC. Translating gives CSVEEAGKAHYEQYF.

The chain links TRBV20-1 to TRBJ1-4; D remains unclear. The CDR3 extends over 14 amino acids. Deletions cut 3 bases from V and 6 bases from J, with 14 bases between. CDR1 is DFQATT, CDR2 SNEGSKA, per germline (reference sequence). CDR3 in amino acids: CSARHQAGDEKLFF. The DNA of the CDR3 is TGCAGTGCTAGGCACCAGGCCGGGGATGAAAAACTGTTTTTT.